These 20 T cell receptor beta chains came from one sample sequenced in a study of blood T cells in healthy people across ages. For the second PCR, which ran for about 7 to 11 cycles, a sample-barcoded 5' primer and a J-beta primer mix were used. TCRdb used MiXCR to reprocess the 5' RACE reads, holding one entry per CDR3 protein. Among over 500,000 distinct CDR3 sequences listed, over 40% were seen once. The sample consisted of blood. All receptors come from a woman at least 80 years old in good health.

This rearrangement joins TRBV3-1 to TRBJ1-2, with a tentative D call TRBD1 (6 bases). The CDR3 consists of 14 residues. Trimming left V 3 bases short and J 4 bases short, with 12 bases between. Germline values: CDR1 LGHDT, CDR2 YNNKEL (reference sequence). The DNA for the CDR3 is TGTGCCAGCAGCCAGACACAGGGCGGCTATGGCTACACCTTC. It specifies CASSQTQGGYGYTF. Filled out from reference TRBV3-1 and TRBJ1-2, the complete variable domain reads DTAVSQTPKYLVTQMGNDKSIKCEQNLGHDTMYWYKQDSKKFLKIMFSYNNKELIINETVPNRFSPKSPDKAHLNLHINSLELGDSAVYFCASSQTQGGYGYTFGSGTRLTVV.

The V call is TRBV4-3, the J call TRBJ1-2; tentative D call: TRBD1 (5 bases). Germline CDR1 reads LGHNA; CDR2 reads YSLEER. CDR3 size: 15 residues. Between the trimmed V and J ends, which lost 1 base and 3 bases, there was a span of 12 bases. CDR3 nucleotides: TGCGCCAGCAGCCAAGGCGGGACCTTCGACTATGGCTACACCTTC. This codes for CASSQGGTFDYGYTF.

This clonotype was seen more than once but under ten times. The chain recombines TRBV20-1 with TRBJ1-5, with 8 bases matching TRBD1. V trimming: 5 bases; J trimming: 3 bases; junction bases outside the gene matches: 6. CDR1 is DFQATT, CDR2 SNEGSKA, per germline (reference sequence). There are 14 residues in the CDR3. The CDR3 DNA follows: TGCAGTGCTTTTCAGCAGGGGGCCAATCAGCCCCAGCATTTT. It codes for CSAFQQGANQPQHF.

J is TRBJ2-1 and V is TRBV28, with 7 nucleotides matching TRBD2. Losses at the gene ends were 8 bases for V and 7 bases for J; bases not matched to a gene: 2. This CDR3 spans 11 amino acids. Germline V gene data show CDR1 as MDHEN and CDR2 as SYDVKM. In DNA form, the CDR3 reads TGTGCCAGCCGGGAGGAGAATGAGCAGTTCTTC. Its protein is CASREENEQFF.

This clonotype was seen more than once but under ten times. This CDR3 is CASSVELQGIYGYTF. The CDR3 DNA reads TGTGCCAGCAGCGTAGAGTTGCAGGGGATCTATGGCTACACCTTC. The J gene is TRBJ1-2, the V gene TRBV9; the D gene is possibly TRBD1 (6 bases). Trimming removed 0 bases at V and 4 bases at J, with 13 bases between. Germline CDR1 reads SGDLS; CDR2 reads YYNGEE. The CDR3 runs 15 residues. Variable domain in full (rest from reference TRBV9 and TRBJ1-2): DSGVTQTPKHLITATGQRVTLRCSPRSGDLSVYWYQQSLDQGLQFLIQYYNGEERAKGNILERFSAQQFPDLHSELNLSSLELGDSALYFCASSVELQGIYGYTFGSGTRLTVV.

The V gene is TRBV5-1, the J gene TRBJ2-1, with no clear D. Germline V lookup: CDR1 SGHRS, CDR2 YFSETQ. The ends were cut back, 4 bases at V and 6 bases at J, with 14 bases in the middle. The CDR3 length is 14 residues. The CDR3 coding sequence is TGCGCCAGCAGCCACACGGACGGGCCCAATGAGCAGTTCTTC. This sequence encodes CASSHTDGPNEQFF.

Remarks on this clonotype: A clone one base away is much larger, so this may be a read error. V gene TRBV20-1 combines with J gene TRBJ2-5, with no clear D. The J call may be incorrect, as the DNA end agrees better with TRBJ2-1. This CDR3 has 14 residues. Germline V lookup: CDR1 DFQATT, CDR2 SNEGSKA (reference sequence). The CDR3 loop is CSARFPNSQETQFF. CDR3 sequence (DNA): TGCAGTGCTAGATTCCCTAATTCCCAAGAGACCCAGTTCTTC.

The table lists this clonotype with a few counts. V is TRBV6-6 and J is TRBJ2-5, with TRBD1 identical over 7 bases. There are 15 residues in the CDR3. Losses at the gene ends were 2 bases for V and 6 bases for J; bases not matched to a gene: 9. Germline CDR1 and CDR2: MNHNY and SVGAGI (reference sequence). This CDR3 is CASSYGAQGKQTQYF. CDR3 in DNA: TGTGCCAGCAGTTACGGGGCACAGGGGAAACAGACCCAGTACTTC.

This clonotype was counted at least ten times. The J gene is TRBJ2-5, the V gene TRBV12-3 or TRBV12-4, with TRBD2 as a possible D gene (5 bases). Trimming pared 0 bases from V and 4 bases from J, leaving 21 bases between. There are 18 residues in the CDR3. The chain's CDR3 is CASSLAPWRTGWAETQYF. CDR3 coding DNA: TGTGCCAGCAGTTTAGCGCCTTGGCGGACTGGTTGGGCAGAGACCCAGTACTTC.

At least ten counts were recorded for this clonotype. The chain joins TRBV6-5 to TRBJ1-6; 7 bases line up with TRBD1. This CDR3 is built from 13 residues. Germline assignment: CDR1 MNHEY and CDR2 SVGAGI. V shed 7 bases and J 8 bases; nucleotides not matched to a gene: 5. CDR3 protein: CASMNRGYSPLHF. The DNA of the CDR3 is TGTGCCAGCATGAACAGGGGCTATTCACCCCTCCACTTT.

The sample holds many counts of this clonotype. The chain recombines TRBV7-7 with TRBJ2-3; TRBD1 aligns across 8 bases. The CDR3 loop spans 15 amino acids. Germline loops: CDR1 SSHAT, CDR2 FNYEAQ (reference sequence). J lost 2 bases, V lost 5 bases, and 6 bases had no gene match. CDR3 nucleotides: TGTGCCAGCAGCCCGGGACAGGCGTTCACAGATACGCAGTATTTT. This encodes CASSPGQAFTDTQYF.

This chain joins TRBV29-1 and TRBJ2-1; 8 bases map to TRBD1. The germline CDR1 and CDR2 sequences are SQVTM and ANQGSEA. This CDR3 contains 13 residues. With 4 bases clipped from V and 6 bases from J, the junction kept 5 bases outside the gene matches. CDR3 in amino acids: CSVGGGTGNEQFF. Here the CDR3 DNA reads TGCAGCGTTGGAGGCGGGACAGGCAATGAGCAGTTCTTC.

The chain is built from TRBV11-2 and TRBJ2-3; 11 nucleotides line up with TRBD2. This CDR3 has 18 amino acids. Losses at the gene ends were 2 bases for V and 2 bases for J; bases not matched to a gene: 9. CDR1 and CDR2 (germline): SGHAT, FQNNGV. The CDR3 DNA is TGTGCCAGCAGCTTAACGGGTCTAGCGGGGGGCCCCACAGATACGCAGTATTTT. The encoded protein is CASSLTGLAGGPTDTQYF.

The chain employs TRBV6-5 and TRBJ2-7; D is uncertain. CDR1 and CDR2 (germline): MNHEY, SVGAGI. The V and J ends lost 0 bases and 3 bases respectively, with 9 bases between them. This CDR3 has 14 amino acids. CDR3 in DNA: TGTGCCAGCAGTTACTCGAGGCCGCACTACGAGCAGTACTTC. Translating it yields CASSYSRPHYEQYF.

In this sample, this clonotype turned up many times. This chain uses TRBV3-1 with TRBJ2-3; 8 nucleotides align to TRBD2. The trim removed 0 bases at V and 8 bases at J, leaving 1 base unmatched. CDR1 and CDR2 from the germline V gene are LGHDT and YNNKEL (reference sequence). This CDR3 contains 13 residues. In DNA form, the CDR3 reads TGTGCCAGCAGCCAAGACCGGGAGGGTACGCAGTATTTT. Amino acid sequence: CASSQDREGTQYF.

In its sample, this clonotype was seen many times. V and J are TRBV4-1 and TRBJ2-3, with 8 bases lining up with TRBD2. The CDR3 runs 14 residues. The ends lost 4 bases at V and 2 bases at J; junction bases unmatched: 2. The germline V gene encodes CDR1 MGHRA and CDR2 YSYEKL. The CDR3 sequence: CASSPGGATDTQYF. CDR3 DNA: TGCGCCAGCAGCCCCGGGGGGGCCACAGATACGCAGTATTTT.

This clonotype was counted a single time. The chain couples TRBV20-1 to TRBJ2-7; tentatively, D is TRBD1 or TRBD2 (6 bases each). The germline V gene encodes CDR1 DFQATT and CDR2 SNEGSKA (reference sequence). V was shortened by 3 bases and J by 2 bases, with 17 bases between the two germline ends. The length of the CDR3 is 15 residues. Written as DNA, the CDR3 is TGCAGTGCTAGGGGGGCTCCCGGAGGGGCCTACGAGCAGTACTTC. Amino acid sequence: CSARGAPGGAYEQYF.

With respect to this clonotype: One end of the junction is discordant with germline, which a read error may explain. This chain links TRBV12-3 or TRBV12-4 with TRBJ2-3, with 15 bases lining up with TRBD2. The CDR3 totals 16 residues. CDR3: CASSRTSGRDTGTQYF. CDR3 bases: TGTGCCAGCAGCAGGACTAGCGGGAGGGATACAGGTACGCAGTATTTT.

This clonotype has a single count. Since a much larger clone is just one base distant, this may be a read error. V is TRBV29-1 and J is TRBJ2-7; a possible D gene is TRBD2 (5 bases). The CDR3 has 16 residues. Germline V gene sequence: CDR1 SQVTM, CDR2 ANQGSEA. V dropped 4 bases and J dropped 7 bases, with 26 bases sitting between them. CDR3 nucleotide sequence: TGCAGCGTTGTAGTTTGGGGTCGGGGTTCTCACAATGAGCAGTACTTC. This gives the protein CSVVVWGRGSHNEQYF.

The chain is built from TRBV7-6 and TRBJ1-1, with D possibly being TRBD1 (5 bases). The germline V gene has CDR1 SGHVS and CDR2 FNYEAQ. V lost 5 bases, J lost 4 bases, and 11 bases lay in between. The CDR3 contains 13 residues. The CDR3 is CASSPVGGTEAFF. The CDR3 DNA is TGTGCCAGCAGCCCGGTGGGGGGCACTGAAGCTTTCTTT.